This entry features one T cell receptor (beta chain) sequence. Its specific antigen is unknown. Base qualities are missing; no much larger clone stands one base away. Donors formed part of the validation cohort, which comprised approximately 130 subjects and was distinct from the first cohort of some 700 subjects. V lost 4 bases and J lost 8 bases, and the count of bases not matched to a germline gene is 8. The CDR3 runs 13 amino acids, cysteine and phenylalanine included. The read is trimmed to its CDR3 DNA, 39 bases read in frame from base 1. The germline V gene (reference sequence) yields GTSNPN for CDR1 and SVGIG for CDR2. This sample was included in a study of cytomegalovirus exposure and HLA in healthy donors (dated by TCRdb to 2017 to 2019). A note on the overall study: According to a later analysis, the 120 or so validation repertoires were produced on the same platform as the approximately 610 repertoires of the first cohort. The study aimed to test whether signatures of past pathogen exposure could be identified by cataloging public T cell receptors. Besides the first cohort of roughly 660 subjects, a separate validation cohort made up of roughly 130 different subjects was used. High-throughput TCR immunosequencing, statistical association of individual TCRs with disease status, and machine learning were combined to predict cytomegalovirus infection status.

General study outcomes and caveats: In a later analysis, TCRs clustered in the first cohort were found to also tend to co-occur in the 100 to 150 validation repertoires, with approximately 93% of cluster scores above 0. The study listed 150 to 200 TCR beta chains as associated with cytomegalovirus. A later analysis lacked HLA typing for the validation cohort, so it scored co-occurrence in that cohort across all 110 or so repertoires. Across donors, most TCR sequences were observed very rarely, whereas some public TCRs were present in many individuals. In vitro tests confirmed that a few of the cytomegalovirus-associated TCR beta chains recognize cytomegalovirus antigens. Cytomegalovirus status was reported to be diagnosed by the classifier with high specificity and sensitivity in both the original and validation cohorts. The authors suggested that the approach could potentially be extended to other disease states and immunological phenotypes.

The library was prepared using the immunoSEQ multiplex PCR assay. The original pipeline was this. A statistical classification framework was developed to diagnose cytomegalovirus status using the catalog of TCR beta chain sequences. What TCRdb holds here is the immuneACCESS table cut down to in-frame rearrangements. Part of the clones is not present; checked against another copy, under half of the missing clones reflect an unresolved V gene, and the others are unexplained. Clone size and the V and J calls come from that table; the DNA yielded D and trimming. The sample profile shows 90,000 to 110,000 clones; about 88% of them were found once. The ten largest clones capture about 2% of the sample.

The V and J genes are TRBV30 and TRBJ1-2; a stretch of 9 junction bases matches TRBD1. This sequence originates from a young woman in good health and CMV-seronegative. The sequencing input was PBMCs. In nucleotides, the sequence is TGTGCCTGGACCCTACAGGGGGCGTACGGCTACACCTTC. This is translated as CAWTLQGAYGYTF.